Below are 29 T cell receptor beta chains sequenced from a single sample in a study of molecular identifiers for immune sequencing clone quantification (dated by TCRdb to 2017 to 2018). Library construction relied on PCR. The reads were generated on an Illumina HiSeq 4000. The raw public reads went through TCRdb reprocessing: fastp at Q25, MiXCR clone calling, in-frame beta chains kept. Rows matching on CDR3 protein sequence are summarized as one entry with the most common DNA and genes. The sample table holds roughly 320,000 distinct CDR3 sequences, of which roughly a fifth were seen once. The ten top clones hold about 0.81% of the sample. Sequencing input: naive CD8+ T cells from blood, with Jurkat cell RNA spiked in. The cell subset or site label here, explained by the study, means: FACS-sorted CD8+CD4-CCR7+CD45RA+ naive T cells. The source of these receptors is a human donor in good health. Some libraries in this study had Jurkat cell RNA spiked in.

This clonotype has at least ten counts. The rearrangement uses TRBV6-5 and TRBJ2-1, with TRBD1 matching 7 bases. Germline V gives CDR1 MNHEY, CDR2 SVGAGI. Germline trimming cut 9 bases from V and 4 bases from J; bases unmatched to any gene: 3. This CDR3 spans 12 amino acids. The CDR3 spells CASRGQYNEQFF. Written as DNA, the CDR3 is TGTGCCAGTCGGGGACAGTACAATGAGCAGTTCTTC.

Comment on this clonotype: A much larger clone differs by one base, so this may be a read error. The chain joins TRBV6-1 to TRBJ2-7; TRBD1 is a possible D gene (6 bases). From germline, CDR1 is MNHNS and CDR2 SASEGT. Trimming took 6 bases from V and 3 from J, leaving 12 bases between them. CDR3 length equals 13 residues. CDR3 amino acids: CASRDRFFYEQYF. DNA for the CDR3: TGTGCCAGCAGAGACAGGTTCTTCTACGAGCAGTACTTC.

This clonotype was seen at least ten times. The rearrangement joins TRBV5-4 to TRBJ1-6; D is uncertain. V was shortened by 5 bases and J by 4 bases, with 4 bases between the two germline ends. Germline CDR1 SGHNT, CDR2 YYREEE (reference sequence). CDR3 size: 12 residues. In nucleotides, the CDR3 is TGTGCCAGCAGAGCGTATAATTCACCCCTCCACTTT. Protein product: CASRAYNSPLHF.

This chain connects TRBV19 to TRBJ1-4; D is undetermined. The germline V gene encodes CDR1 LNHDA and CDR2 SQIVND (reference sequence). V was pared by 4 bases and J by 10 bases, with 16 bases between. This CDR3 contains 14 residues. In DNA, the CDR3 is TGTGCCAGTAGTAACAACGGCCCGTCGGGAAAACTGTTTTTT. This sequence encodes CASSNNGPSGKLFF.

Points on this clonotype: A much bigger clone sits one base away, suggesting this may be a read error. The chain employs TRBV20-1 and TRBJ2-2; the match to TRBD1 covers 10 bases. CDR3 size: 14 residues. The V gene's germline CDR1 is DFQATT and CDR2 SNEGSKA (reference sequence). The DNA of the CDR3 is TGCAGTGCTAGGGACAGGGGGAACCCCGGGGAGCTGTTTTTT. The encoded protein is CSARDRGNPGELFF.

Only a few counts were recorded for this clonotype. The rearrangement links TRBV19 to TRBJ2-2; no firm D call. Between the trimmed V and J ends, which lost 1 base and 1 base, there was a span of 1 base. Germline V gives CDR1 LNHDA, CDR2 SQIVND (reference sequence). This CDR3 is 13 amino acids long. The CDR3 here is CASSIGNTGELFF. CDR3 nucleotide sequence: TGTGCCAGTAGTATAGGGAACACCGGGGAGCTGTTTTTT.

In this sample, this clonotype turned up many times. The chain is built from TRBV5-6 and TRBJ1-1; D possibly corresponds to TRBD1 (5 bases). There are 14 residues in the CDR3. Germline assignment: CDR1 SGHDT and CDR2 YYEEEE. V lost 4 bases and J 6 bases, leaving 16 bases between the germline ends. In nucleotides, the CDR3 is TGTGCCAGCAGCCCCAGCAGGGTAAGGCCTGAAGCTTTCTTT. This encodes CASSPSRVRPEAFF.

To note about this clonotype: The junction does not match germline at one end; this may be a read error. J is TRBJ2-5 and V is TRBV7-9; TRBD2 matches 10 bases. Per the germline V gene, CDR1 is SEHNR and CDR2 is FQNEAQ (reference sequence). This CDR3 contains 15 residues. The chain's CDR3 is CASSSGLALGETQCF. The CDR3 nucleotides read TGTGCCAGCAGCTCGGGACTAGCGCTAGGAGAGACCCAGTGCTTC.

In regard to this clonotype: With a much larger clone just one base away, this may be a read error. The chain carries TRBV4-3 and TRBJ2-7, with D unclear. The germline gives CDR1 LGHNA, CDR2 YSLEER. The CDR3 sequence is 15 residues long. Trimming took off 3 bases at V and 3 bases at J, with 15 bases between the two ends. The CDR3 loop is CASSHRPLRSYEQYF. In nucleotides, the CDR3 is TGCGCCAGCAGCCACCGCCCCCTCAGGAGCTACGAGCAGTACTTC.

This clonotype occurred many times. The rearrangement links TRBV9 to TRBJ2-1; D might be TRBD1 (7 bases). The germline V gene encodes CDR1 SGDLS and CDR2 YYNGEE. V was cut by 4 bases and J by 6 bases, with 8 bases left in between. The length of the CDR3 is 12 residues. Here the CDR3 DNA reads TGTGCCAGCAGCCAGGGGGGCAATGAGCAGTTCTTC. Its protein product is CASSQGGNEQFF.

This clonotype was detected a few times. This rearrangement joins TRBV4-3 to TRBJ1-3; no reliable D call. There are 19 residues in the CDR3. V lost 0 bases and J 0 bases, leaving 18 bases between the germline ends. The V gene's germline CDR1 is LGHNA and CDR2 YSLEER. CDR3 sequence reads: CASSQDVSRSAISGNTIYF. In nucleotides, the CDR3 is TGCGCCAGCAGCCAAGATGTTAGCCGGTCAGCGATCTCTGGAAACACCATATATTTT.

This clonotype was seen ten or more times. The chain is built from TRBV7-9 and TRBJ2-7; D ambiguous. The CDR3 runs 14 residues. V was shortened by 4 bases and J by 5 bases, with 15 bases between the two germline ends. Germline V gene sequence: CDR1 SEHNR, CDR2 FQNEAQ (reference sequence). CDR3 loop: CASSSSLTPHEQYF. CDR3 DNA: TGTGCCAGCAGCTCCTCTCTGACACCCCACGAGCAGTACTTC.

This clonotype was seen repeatedly, ten times or more. CDR3 bases: TGTGCCAGCAGCGATGACAGCCTTAATTCACCCCTCCACTTT. Its protein is CASSDDSLNSPLHF. The rearrangement links TRBV7-2 to TRBJ1-6; D might be TRBD1 (5 bases). The CDR3 length is 14 residues. V lost 5 bases and J lost 6, with 11 bases in between. Germline CDR1 is SGHTA and CDR2 is FQGNSA.

This clonotype was recorded many times. This chain connects TRBV4-1 to TRBJ1-4; the D is unclear. Looked up from germline, CDR1 is MGHRA and CDR2 is YSYEKL. This CDR3 region has 16 residues. The V gene lost 1 base and the J gene lost 8 bases, with 17 bases spanning the gap. The CDR3 reads CASSQALRVALEKLFF. The DNA for the CDR3 is TGCGCCAGCAGCCAAGCTCTACGAGTAGCATTGGAAAAACTGTTTTTT.

In this sample, this clonotype turned up many times. The chain combines TRBV9 with TRBJ2-7; D unclear. Between the trimmed V and J ends, which lost 3 bases and 6 bases, there was a span of 13 bases. The CDR3 is 13 residues long. CDR1 is SGDLS, CDR2 YYNGEE, per germline. The CDR3 region is CASSALRGSEQYF. DNA of the CDR3: TGTGCCAGCAGCGCTCTTCGAGGAAGCGAGCAGTACTTC. Full variable domain (remainder filled in from reference TRBV9 and TRBJ2-7): DSGVTQTPKHLITATGQRVTLRCSPRSGDLSVYWYQQSLDQGLQFLIQYYNGEERAKGNILERFSAQQFPDLHSELNLSSLELGDSALYFCASSALRGSEQYFGPGTRLTVT.

V and J are TRBV20-1 and TRBJ2-3, with a tentative D call TRBD2 (5 bases). V lost 3 bases and J 4 bases, leaving 8 bases between the germline ends. The CDR3 has 12 residues. Germline V gives CDR1 DFQATT, CDR2 SNEGSKA (reference sequence). The CDR3 DNA reads TGCAGTGCTAGTGAGGAGGCAGATACGCAGTATTTT. Translating gives CSASEEADTQYF.

This clonotype was recorded many times. The CDR3 spells CASSLVGVEAFF. The CDR3 region has the DNA TGTGCCAGCAGCTTAGTGGGCGTAGAAGCTTTCTTT. The V call is TRBV7-9, the J call TRBJ1-1; D is ambiguous. Germline V gives CDR1 SEHNR, CDR2 FQNEAQ (reference sequence). The CDR3 is 12 amino acids. Trimming pared 1 base from V and 8 bases from J, leaving 8 bases between. The variable domain in full, with the rest retrieved from reference TRBV7-9 and TRBJ1-1, is DTGVSQNPRHKITKRGQNVTFRCDPISEHNRLYWYRQTLGQGPEFLTYFQNEAQLEKSRLLSDRFSAERPKGSFSTLEIQRTEQGDSAMYLCASSLVGVEAFFGQGTRLTVV.

This clonotype was detected ten times or more. This rearrangement joins TRBV19 to TRBJ1-5; maybe TRBD1 (5 bases). Germline V gives CDR1 LNHDA, CDR2 SQIVND (reference sequence). CDR3 size: 14 residues. Trimming took 1 base from V and 6 from J, leaving 10 bases between them. This CDR3 is CASSIGGVPQPQHF. As DNA, the CDR3 is TGTGCCAGTAGTATAGGGGGGGTTCCTCAGCCCCAGCATTTT.

There are a few counts of this clonotype. The chain is built from TRBV5-6 and TRBJ1-1; D is ambiguous. There are 16 residues in the CDR3. The germline V gene encodes CDR1 SGHDT and CDR2 YYEEEE. The V end was cut by 1 base, the J end by 6 bases, with 19 bases between. CDR3 sequence (DNA): TGTGCCAGCAGCTTGAGTTATACGGGCTTGTACTCTGAAGCTTTCTTT. It encodes CASSLSYTGLYSEAFF.

This clonotype showed up many times. The J gene is TRBJ2-7, the V gene TRBV7-9; 9 bases fit TRBD1. Germline V gene sequence: CDR1 SEHNR, CDR2 FQNEAQ (reference sequence). This CDR3 contains 14 residues. V lost 3 bases and J lost 4; bases outside the gene matches: 4. The CDR3 reads CASSFGTGWYEQYF. The DNA for the CDR3 is TGTGCCAGCAGCTTCGGGACAGGGTGGTACGAGCAGTACTTC.

As regards this clonotype: One end of the junction is discordant with germline, which a read error may explain. The rearrangement joins TRBV12-3 or TRBV12-4 to TRBJ2-3, with TRBD1 identical over 7 bases. CDR3 size: 13 residues. The CDR3 nucleotides are TGTGCCAGCAGGACAGGGCGCACAGATACGCAGTGTTTT. This gives the protein CASRTGRTDTQCF.

A word on this clonotype: A much larger clone lies one base from this, so it may be a read error. V is TRBV6-1 and J is TRBJ1-1; TRBD1 matches at 7 bases. Germline loops: CDR1 MNHNS, CDR2 SASEGT. The CDR3 consists of 16 residues. The CDR3 sequence: CASRRGQEKMNTGAFF. DNA for the CDR3: TGTGCCAGCAGGAGAGGACAGGAAAAGATGAACACTGGAGCTTTCTTT.

V gene TRBV12-3 or TRBV12-4 combines with J gene TRBJ1-4, with D unclear. The germline V and J ends were trimmed by 5 bases and 5 bases, with 9 bases remaining between them. This CDR3 has 13 amino acids. The CDR3 protein is CASSTSANEKLFF. CDR3 bases: TGTGCCAGCAGTACTAGCGCCAATGAAAAACTGTTTTTT.

In regard to this clonotype: With a much larger clone just one base away, this may be a read error. The CDR3 region has the DNA TGTGCCAGCAGCTCGGCTGACAGGGGGTTTCGAGAGGCCCAGTACTTC. Its translation: CASSSADRGFREAQYF. The chain recombines TRBV7-6 with TRBJ2-5, with 9 bases identical to TRBD1. CDR1 is SGHVS and CDR2 is FNYEAQ in the germline V gene. The length of the CDR3 is 16 residues.

In the case of this clonotype: The junction and the germline gene differ at one end; a read error may be behind it. J is TRBJ2-5 and V is TRBV6-5; D might be TRBD1 (5 bases). Germline V gene sequence: CDR1 MNHEY, CDR2 SVGAGI. The CDR3 loop spans 15 amino acids. The CDR3 spells CASGYDARDGGTQYF. The DNA for the CDR3 is TGTGCCAGCGGTTACGATGCCAGGGATGGTGGGACCCAGTACTTC.

This clonotype was counted ten times or more. This chain joins TRBV29-1 and TRBJ1-1, with 7 bases that match TRBD1. The CDR3 totals 12 residues. In germline, CDR1 is SQVTM, CDR2 ANQGSEA. After removal of 6 bases from V and 6 bases from J, the junction contained 7 bases not matched to a gene. The CDR3 reads CSVDTGAAEAFF. CDR3 sequence (DNA): TGCAGCGTGGACACAGGGGCGGCTGAAGCTTTCTTT.

This clonotype has ten or more counts. The chain joins TRBV4-1 to TRBJ2-7; 9 bases are a match to TRBD1. The CDR3 contains 15 residues. The germline CDR1 and CDR2 sequences are MGHRA and YSYEKL. The junction had 9 bases not matched to a gene; V was cut back by 3 bases and J by 6 bases. This CDR3 reads CASSQNRDRVLEQYF. The CDR3 coding sequence is TGCGCCAGCAGCCAGAACCGGGACAGGGTTCTCGAGCAGTACTTC.

This clonotype was found many times. The V gene is TRBV5-1, the J gene TRBJ2-6; 9 positions agree with TRBD1. Germline V gene sequence: CDR1 SGHRS, CDR2 YFSETQ. Trimming took 4 bases from V and 4 from J; bases not matched to a gene: 6. The CDR3 runs 16 residues. The CDR3 bases are TGCGCCAGCAGCCAAGGGACAGGGTTCGGGGCCAACGTCCTGACTTTC. It specifies CASSQGTGFGANVLTF.

Comment on this clonotype: A much bigger clone sits one base away, suggesting this may be a read error. V is TRBV28 and J is TRBJ1-2, with a tentative D call TRBD1 (6 bases). The CDR3 runs to 15 residues. From germline, CDR1 is MDHEN and CDR2 SYDVKM. The CDR3 spells CASRLTGLANYGHTF. Written as DNA, the CDR3 is TGTGCCAGCAGATTGACAGGATTAGCTAACTATGGCCACACCTTC.